These 28 T cell receptor beta chains came from one sample sequenced in a study of blood T cells in healthy people across ages. A second about 6 to 12 cycle PCR used barcoded and J-beta primers. One entry per CDR3 protein results from TCRdb running MiXCR on the 5' RACE reads. The profile shows about a million distinct CDR3 sequences, about two fifths of them singletons. The sequencing sample was made of blood. All receptors come from a man between 18 and 35 years old in good health.

The chain uses TRBV5-6 and TRBJ2-5; TRBD1 might be the D (6 bases). The germline gives CDR1 SGHDT, CDR2 YYEEEE. Trimming took 0 bases from V and 6 from J, leaving 9 bases between them. This CDR3 has 13 residues. The CDR3 bases are TGTGCCAGCAGCTTGGGGCAGGGGCAGACCCAGTACTTC. Its translation is CASSLGQGQTQYF.

The J gene is TRBJ2-5, the V gene TRBV10-3; TRBD1 matches 8 bases. The CDR3 length is 15 residues. Germline V lookup: CDR1 ENHRY, CDR2 SYGVKD. With V trimmed by 4 bases and J by 1 base, 5 bases remained unmatched. For the CDR3, the DNA is TGTGCCATCAGTGGGGACAGGACGCTCCAAGAGACCCAGTACTTC. Translation: CAISGDRTLQETQYF.

The V and J genes are TRBV4-2 and TRBJ1-5, with a weak D call TRBD1 (5 bases). V was cut by 0 bases and J by 5 bases, with 14 bases left in between. This CDR3 region has 16 residues. Germline loops: CDR1 LGHNA, CDR2 YNFKEQ. CDR3 loop: CASSQDRARVDQPQHF. The DNA of the CDR3 is TGTGCCAGCAGCCAAGATCGGGCCAGGGTCGATCAGCCCCAGCATTTT.

This clonotype showed up just a few times. The CDR3 reads CASSYSSGQGHEKLFF. The CDR3 region has the DNA TGTGCCAGCAGTTACTCGTCGGGACAGGGTCATGAAAAACTGTTTTTT. The chain uses TRBV6-5 and TRBJ1-4, with 9 bases that match TRBD1. Germline V lookup: CDR1 MNHEY, CDR2 SVGAGI. V gave up 0 bases and J gave up 6 bases; unmatched junction bases: 5. The CDR3 has 16 residues.

There are many counts of this clonotype. J is TRBJ1-2 and V is TRBV13; no definite D call. CDR1 and CDR2 from the germline V gene are PRHDT and FYEKMQ (reference sequence). This CDR3 is 14 amino acids long. The V and J ends lost 5 bases and 2 bases respectively, with 12 bases between them. CDR3 in amino acids: CASSVSTVNYGYTF. The CDR3 bases are TGTGCCAGCAGCGTTTCGACGGTGAACTATGGCTACACCTTC.

This chain connects TRBV12-3 or TRBV12-4 to TRBJ1-1; 7 bases are a match to TRBD1. V dropped 7 bases and J dropped 0; count of bases not matched to a gene: 11. There are 16 residues in the CDR3. The CDR3 bases are TGTGCCAGCACCCAGAGGACAGGTGGGGTGAACACTGAAGCTTTCTTT. The encoded protein is CASTQRTGGVNTEAFF.

This clonotype was recorded at least ten times. The rearrangement links TRBV7-6 to TRBJ1-1, with D perhaps TRBD1 (5 bases). There are 14 residues in the CDR3. Germline loops: CDR1 SGHVS, CDR2 FNYEAQ. With 1 base removed from V and 4 bases from J, the gap between germline ends came to 10 bases. The CDR3 nucleotides read TGTGCCAGCAGCTTAGGACGGGGCGGCACTGAAGCTTTCTTT. Translated, it gives CASSLGRGGTEAFF.

This clonotype was observed a few times. The V call is TRBV28, the J call TRBJ1-2, with D possibly being TRBD1 (6 bases). The CDR3 runs to 16 residues. V lost 1 base, J lost 2 bases, and 14 bases lay in between. Germline V lookup: CDR1 MDHEN, CDR2 SYDVKM. The CDR3 DNA follows: TGTGCCAGCAGTTTATCTGCAGGGGCAGCCAACTATGGCTACACCTTC. It is translated as CASSLSAGAANYGYTF.

The rearrangement links TRBV4-3 to TRBJ2-4; no firm D call. The V gene's germline CDR1 is LGHNA and CDR2 YSLEER. The CDR3 consists of 15 residues. Trimming pared 1 base from V and 13 bases from J, leaving 20 bases between. The CDR3 loop reads CASSQGASVYNEQYF. Written as DNA, the CDR3 is TGCGCCAGCAGCCAAGGGGCCTCAGTCTACAATGAGCAGTACTTC.

This clonotype came up a few times. The CDR3 is CASGDGGSSYNSPLHF. The CDR3 DNA reads TGTGCCAGCGGCGATGGGGGGAGCTCCTATAATTCACCCCTCCACTTT. The rearrangement uses TRBV12-3 or TRBV12-4 and TRBJ1-6; TRBD1 is a possible D gene (5 bases). The V gene lost 8 bases and the J gene lost 0 bases, with 14 bases spanning the gap. This CDR3 contains 16 residues.

This clonotype was recorded a few times. This sequence joins TRBV20-1 and TRBJ1-1, with D unresolved. Germline values: CDR1 DFQATT, CDR2 SNEGSKA (reference sequence). Trimming pared 5 bases from V and 5 bases from J, leaving 15 bases between. The CDR3 is 13 residues long. The CDR3 DNA is TGCAGTGCTCTCCGACAAGGGCGTACTGAAGCTTTCTTT. Amino acids: CSALRQGRTEAFF.

By proportion, this clonotype is medium-sized. J is TRBJ1-5 and V is TRBV7-2; possibly TRBD1 for D (5 bases). This CDR3 region has 14 residues. The V gene's germline CDR1 is SGHTA and CDR2 FQGNSA. V was trimmed by 2 bases and J by 3 bases, leaving 8 bases between them. The CDR3 nucleotides are TGTGCCAGCAGCTTAAGGGGTTACAATCAGCCCCAGCATTTT. Its translation is CASSLRGYNQPQHF.

This clonotype was observed a few times. CDR3 region: CASSLEDVVETQYF. Here the CDR3 DNA reads TGTGCCAGCAGTTTGGAGGACGTAGTGGAGACCCAGTACTTC. The chain combines TRBV12-3 or TRBV12-4 with TRBJ2-5, with D perhaps matching TRBD2 (5 bases). V shed 3 bases and J shed 5 bases, with 13 bases lying between them. The CDR3 spans 14 residues.

Only a few counts were recorded for this clonotype. J is TRBJ2-3 and V is TRBV4-3; 10 nucleotides align to TRBD2. This CDR3 comprises 18 residues. V shed 5 bases and J 4 bases; nucleotides not matched to a gene: 15. Germline V CDR1 and CDR2: LGHNA, YSLEER. The CDR3 loop reads CASSLRGTSANPPDTQYF. The CDR3, as DNA: TGCGCCAGCAGCTTACGTGGGACTAGCGCTAACCCGCCAGATACGCAGTATTTT.

A few counts support this clonotype. The CDR3 region has the DNA TGTGCCAGCCATACGGATCAGGGGGGAGGCTACACCTTC. The encoded protein is CASHTDQGGGYTF. The gene calls are TRBV21-1 and TRBJ1-2; TRBD1, as called in the table, went unchecked against the DNA. TRBV21-1 is a documented pseudogene. The CDR3 has 13 residues.

The rearrangement joins TRBV20-1 to TRBJ2-5; 8 nucleotides line up with TRBD1. From germline, CDR1 is DFQATT and CDR2 SNEGSKA (reference sequence). The CDR3 totals 15 residues. V shed 0 bases and J 5 bases; nucleotides not matched to a gene: 8. The CDR3 DNA is TGCAGTGCTAGAGACCGGACAGGGAATATGGAGACCCAGTACTTC. Translated, it gives CSARDRTGNMETQYF.

This clonotype showed up many times. This chain connects TRBV7-2 to TRBJ2-1, with D perhaps TRBD1 (5 bases). V was pared by 5 bases and J by 8 bases, with 16 bases between. The CDR3 loop spans 14 amino acids. CDR1 is SGHTA and CDR2 is FQGNSA in the germline V gene. The CDR3 here is CASSPRGLSDEQFF. CDR3 in DNA: TGTGCCAGCAGCCCAAGGGGCTTATCGGATGAGCAGTTCTTC.

The chain couples TRBV9 to TRBJ2-3; 7 bases line up with TRBD2. V was pared by 4 bases and J by 0 bases, with 11 bases of the junction left unmatched. The CDR3 is 17 residues long. Germline V CDR1 and CDR2: SGDLS, YYNGEE. This CDR3 is CASSTRHLAESTDTQYF. The CDR3 coding sequence is TGTGCCAGCAGCACAAGACATCTAGCGGAGAGCACAGATACGCAGTATTTT.

Concerning this clonotype itself: Since a much larger clone is just one base distant, this may be a read error. The CDR3 DNA sequence: TGCGCCAGCAGCCAAGACTCGCTGGGGACAGGCGCAGATGAGCAGTACTTC. Translated: CASSQDSLGTGADEQYF. The chain carries TRBV4-3 and TRBJ2-5; 8 bases map to TRBD1. CDR1 and CDR2 from the germline V gene are LGHNA and YSLEER. V trimming: 0 bases; J trimming: 11 bases; junction bases outside the gene matches: 17. The CDR3 is made up of 17 amino acids.

The chain links TRBV6-2 or TRBV6-3 to TRBJ1-1; D remains ambiguous. Trimming stripped 6 bases from V and 6 bases from J, with 8 bases between. Germline V lookup: CDR1 MNHEY, CDR2 SVGEGT. The CDR3 consists of 11 residues. The CDR3 spells CASRAGAEAFF. CDR3 nucleotide sequence: TGTGCCAGCAGGGCCGGGGCTGAAGCTTTCTTT.

The chain carries TRBV29-1 and TRBJ2-2; 7 nucleotides agree with TRBD2. The V segment lost 1 base and the J segment 7 bases; nucleotides outside the gene matches: 6. This CDR3 comprises 14 residues. CDR1 is SQVTM, CDR2 ANQGSEA, per germline. The CDR3 sequence is CSVEGEGPSGELFF. CDR3 DNA sequence: TGCAGCGTTGAAGGGGAGGGTCCCAGCGGGGAGCTGTTTTTT.

Only a few counts were recorded for this clonotype. V gene TRBV13 combines with J gene TRBJ2-3; tentative D call: TRBD1 (6 bases). This CDR3 region has 16 residues. CDR1 is PRHDT and CDR2 is FYEKMQ in the germline V gene (reference sequence). V was clipped by 0 bases and J by 1 base, with 11 bases between them. The DNA for the CDR3 is TGTGCCAGCAGCTTAGGGCGCAGGGGACGCACAGATACGCAGTATTTT. The encoded protein is CASSLGRRGRTDTQYF. Supplemented by reference TRBV13 and TRBJ2-3, the full variable domain reads AAGVIQSPRHLIKEKRETATLKCYPIPRHDTVYWYQQGPGQDPQFLISFYEKMQSDKGSIPDRFSAQQFSDYHSELNMSSLELGDSALYFCASSLGRRGRTDTQYFGPGTRLTVL.

V is TRBV7-9 and J is TRBJ1-4, with a possible D match to TRBD1 (6 bases). CDR3 size: 14 residues. Trimming stripped 6 bases from V and 0 bases from J, with 8 bases between. Per the germline V gene, CDR1 is SEHNR and CDR2 is FQNEAQ (reference sequence). The DNA for the CDR3 is TGTGCCAGCAGAGGGGGAGCAACTAATGAAAAACTGTTTTTT. Translation: CASRGGATNEKLFF.

J is TRBJ2-3 and V is TRBV10-3; D is perhaps TRBD1 (6 bases). The CDR3 runs to 14 residues. In germline, CDR1 is ENHRY, CDR2 SYGVKD. The V gene lost 6 bases and the J gene lost 0 bases, with 10 bases spanning the gap. Here the CDR3 DNA reads TGTGCCATCAGCCCGGACAGAAGCACAGATACGCAGTATTTT. Its protein product is CAISPDRSTDTQYF.

V is TRBV10-3 and J is TRBJ1-3; no clear D gene. The CDR3 covers 13 residues. The germline V gene encodes CDR1 ENHRY and CDR2 SYGVKD. Deletions cut 6 bases from V and 4 bases from J, with 10 bases between. The CDR3 DNA reads as TGTGCCATCAGGGACGCTACCGGAAACACCATATATTTT. Translated: CAIRDATGNTIYF.

V and J are TRBV7-2 and TRBJ2-6, with D possibly called TRBD1 or TRBD2 (5 bases each). The CDR3 covers 16 residues. The germline CDR1 and CDR2 sequences are SGHTA and FQGNSA. V lost 2 bases and J 2 bases, leaving 10 bases between the germline ends. The CDR3 spells CASSLLRGAGANVLTF. As DNA, the CDR3 is TGTGCCAGCAGCTTACTAAGGGGAGCTGGGGCCAACGTCCTGACTTTC. Full variable domain (remainder filled in from reference TRBV7-2 and TRBJ2-6): GAGVSQSPSNKVTEKGKDVELRCDPISGHTALYWYRQSLGQGLEFLIYFQGNSAPDKSGLPSDRFSAERTGGSVSTLTIQRTQQEDSAVYLCASSLLRGAGANVLTFGAGSRLTVL.

The chain joins TRBV4-2 to TRBJ1-1; D perhaps matches TRBD1 (6 bases). Germline lookup yields CDR1 LGHNA and CDR2 YNFKEQ. The V end was cut by 0 bases, the J end by 4 bases, with 12 bases between. The CDR3 length is 15 residues. CDR3 sequence: CASSQDVGGGTEAFF. The CDR3, as DNA: TGTGCCAGCAGCCAAGATGTTGGGGGCGGCACTGAAGCTTTCTTT.

This clonotype came up once. The DNA of the CDR3 is TGTGCCAGCGGACAAGGCATTACAGCAAATTCTGGAAACACCATATATTTT. This gives the protein CASGQGITANSGNTIYF. This chain uses TRBV4-2 with TRBJ1-3, with D perhaps matching TRBD1 (5 bases). This CDR3 comprises 17 residues. V dropped 8 bases and J dropped 1 base, with 21 bases sitting between them. CDR1 is LGHNA and CDR2 is YNFKEQ in the germline V gene.